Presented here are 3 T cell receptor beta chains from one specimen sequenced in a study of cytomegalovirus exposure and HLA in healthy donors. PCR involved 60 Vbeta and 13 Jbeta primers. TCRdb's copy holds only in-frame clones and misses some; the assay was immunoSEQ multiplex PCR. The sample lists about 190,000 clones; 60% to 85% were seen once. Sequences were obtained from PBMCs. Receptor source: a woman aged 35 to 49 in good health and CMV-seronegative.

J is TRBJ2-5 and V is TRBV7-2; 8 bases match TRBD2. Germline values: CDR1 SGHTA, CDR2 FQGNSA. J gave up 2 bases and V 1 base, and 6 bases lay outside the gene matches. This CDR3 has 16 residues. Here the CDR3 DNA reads TGTGCCAGCAGCTTAGGTTTAGCGGGGCTACAAGAGACCCAGTACTTC. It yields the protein CASSLGLAGLQETQYF.

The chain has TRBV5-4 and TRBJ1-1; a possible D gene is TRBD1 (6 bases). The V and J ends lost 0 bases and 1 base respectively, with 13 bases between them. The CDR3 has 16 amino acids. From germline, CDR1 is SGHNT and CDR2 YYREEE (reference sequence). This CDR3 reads CASSLGGGGGNTEAFF. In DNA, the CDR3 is TGTGCCAGCAGCTTGGGGGGGGGCGGAGGGAACACTGAAGCTTTCTTT.

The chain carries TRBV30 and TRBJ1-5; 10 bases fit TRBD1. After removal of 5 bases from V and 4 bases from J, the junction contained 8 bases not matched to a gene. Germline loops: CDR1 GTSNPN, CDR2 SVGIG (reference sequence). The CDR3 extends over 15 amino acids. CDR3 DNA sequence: TGTGCCTGGCGGCACGGACAGGGGGATAATCAGCCCCAGCATTTT. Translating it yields CAWRHGQGDNQPQHF.